These T cell receptor beta chains were read from a single sample in a study of CD8+ T cells in alopecia areata. Assay: immunoSEQ multiplex PCR; the TCRdb copy retains only in-frame clones and omits some. The sample holds about 190,000 clones, around 50% seen once. The sample was CD8+ T cells sorted from blood, taken at week 24, from a patient treated with tofacitinib. These receptors were collected from a human donor with alopecia areata. Both conserved end residues are part of each CDR3. Only some rows state a clone size, as once, few, many or a class for expanded clones.

j_call v_call clone_size cdr3_aa
TRBJ2-2 TRBV4-1 - CASRPVRSDTGELFF
TRBJ1-2 TRBV27 - CASSLSPGGYGYTF
TRBJ2-1 TRBV9 - CASSVWTRGGEQFF
TRBJ1-5 TRBV10-2 few CASSELRQPQHF
TRBJ1-2 TRBV6-1 few CAISEIPNNYGYTF
TRBJ2-7 TRBV4-1 - CASSHHPPPDRGSSYEQYF
TRBJ2-4 TRBV7-9 - CASSYGGPYLYF
TRBJ2-1 TRBV30 - CAWNSDRADEQFF
TRBJ2-5 TRBV5-1 - CASSLATIQETQYF
TRBJ1-1 TRBV5-1 once CASSLSRVGNTEAFF
TRBJ1-2 TRBV27 few CASSPAGDYGYTF
TRBJ1-3 TRBV7-9 - CASSHDSF
TRBJ2-3 TRBV29-1 - CSVESTSPDTQYF
TRBJ1-5 TRBV7-2 few CASSLSSVGPQHF
TRBJ1-2 TRBV27 few CASSSGSHGYTF
TRBJ1-5 TRBV19 - CASSWTDSNQPQHF
TRBJ2-1 TRBV25-1 - CASSENGAYNEQFF
TRBJ1-5 TRBV4-1 - CASSQDWGDAMPQHF
TRBJ1-5 TRBV4-1 - CASSQDLKYSNQPQHF
TRBJ2-5 TRBV7-6 - CASSFISVRQETQYF
TRBJ2-7 TRBV9 - CASSGLAGGYEQYF
TRBJ2-1 TRBV11-2 few CASSLDRWLAVQFF
TRBJ1-2 TRBV19 - CVAGEYGYTF
TRBJ2-7 TRBV27 - CASSSTQLLGEYF
TRBJ2-4 TRBV13 - CASSHGVIGGNIQYF
TRBJ2-5 TRBV7-8 once CASSASGTGTQYF
TRBJ1-2 TRBV27 - CASSNPPLDRVYGYTF
TRBJ2-3 TRBV27 - CASSLAGSTDTQYF
TRBJ1-1 TRBV5-1 - CASSLRGDTEAFF
TRBJ2-7 TRBV30 few CALSDSSYEQYF
TRBJ1-2 TRBV9 - CASSVGGNTF
TRBJ2-5 TRBV6-1 once CASSEAGGRGQYF
TRBJ1-6 TRBV27 few CASSVYTAPNSPLHF
TRBJ2-7 TRBV7-9 few CASILGSEQYF
TRBJ2-7 TRBV25-1 - CASSARDSSSYEQYF
TRBJ1-1 TRBV4-1 few CASSLGPSNTEAFF
TRBJ1-1 TRBV5-6 - CASSLGSNTEAFF